Each of the 3 T cell receptor beta chains below was sequenced from the same sample in a study of T cells after yellow fever vaccination. TCRdb reprocessed the 5' RACE reads with MiXCR, giving one entry per CDR3 protein. Among over 150,000 distinct CDR3 sequences listed, about 6% were seen once. The specimen comprised CD4+ T cells sorted from PBMCs, sampled on the day of the first yellow fever vaccination. Receptors originate from a man aged 18 to 29 who received the YFV17D yellow fever vaccine.

This clonotype was counted a few times. The chain carries TRBV2 and TRBJ1-1; 7 bases align to TRBD1. The CDR3 runs to 12 residues. The V gene's germline CDR1 is SNHLY and CDR2 FYNNEI. Trimming removed 4 bases from V and 9 bases from J; junction bases left unmatched: 5. For the CDR3, the DNA is TGTGCCAGCAGTGGTCCAGGGGGGAAAGCTTTCTTT. It translates to CASSGPGGKAFF.

This clonotype was detected a few times. The rearrangement joins TRBV28 to TRBJ2-2; the match to TRBD2 covers 9 bases. The ends lost 4 bases at V and 4 bases at J; junction bases unmatched: 10. CDR1 is MDHEN and CDR2 is SYDVKM in the germline V gene. CDR3 length: 17 residues. The CDR3 DNA is TGTGCCAGCAGTTCTCCCGGGGTAGCGGGGGCCACCGGGGAGCTGTTTTTT. Translation gives CASSSPGVAGATGELFF.

The table lists this clonotype with many counts. V gene TRBV18 combines with J gene TRBJ1-5; D might be TRBD1 (5 bases). Germline CDR1 KGHSH, CDR2 LQKENI. V was pared by 2 bases and J by 6 bases, with 14 bases between. CDR3 size: 15 residues. The CDR3 nucleotides are TGTGCCAGCTCACCAATCGAAAAGGGGAGTCAGCCCCAGCATTTT. Translating it yields CASSPIEKGSQPQHF.